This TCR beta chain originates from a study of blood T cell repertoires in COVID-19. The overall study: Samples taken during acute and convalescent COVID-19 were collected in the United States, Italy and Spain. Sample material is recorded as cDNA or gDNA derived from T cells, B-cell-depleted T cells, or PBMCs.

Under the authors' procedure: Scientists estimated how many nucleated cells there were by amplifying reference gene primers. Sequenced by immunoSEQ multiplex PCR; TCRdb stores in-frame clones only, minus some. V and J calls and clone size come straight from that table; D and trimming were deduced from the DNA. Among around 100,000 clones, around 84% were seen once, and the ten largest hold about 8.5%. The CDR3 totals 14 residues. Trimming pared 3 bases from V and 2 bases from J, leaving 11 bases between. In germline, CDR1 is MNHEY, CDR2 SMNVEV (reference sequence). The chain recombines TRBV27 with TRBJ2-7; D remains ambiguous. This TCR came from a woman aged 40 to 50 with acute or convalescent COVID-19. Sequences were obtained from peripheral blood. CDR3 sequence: CASSFLAPPYEQYF. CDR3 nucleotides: TGTGCCAGCAGTTTCTTGGCCCCTCCCTACGAGCAGTACTTC.